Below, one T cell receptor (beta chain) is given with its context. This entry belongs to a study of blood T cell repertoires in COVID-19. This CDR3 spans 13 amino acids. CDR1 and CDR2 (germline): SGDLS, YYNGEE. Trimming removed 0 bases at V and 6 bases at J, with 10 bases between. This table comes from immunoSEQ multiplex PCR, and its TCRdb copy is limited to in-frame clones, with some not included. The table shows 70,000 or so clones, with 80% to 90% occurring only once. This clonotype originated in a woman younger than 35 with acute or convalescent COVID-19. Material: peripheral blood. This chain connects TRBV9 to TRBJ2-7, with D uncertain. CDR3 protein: CASSVGPRIEQYF. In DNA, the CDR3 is TGTGCCAGCAGCGTAGGGCCCCGCATCGAGCAGTACTTC.